This T cell receptor beta chain was retrieved from a study of T cell repertoires in cytomegalovirus infection. Study-level information: Both CMV infection and a matching HLA type were indicated by public TCR beta signatures. Findings of the study overall: CMV-specific HLA-C-restricted TCR beta clonotypes dominated the ex vivo response.

TCRdb analysed the reads with MiXCR anew, one entry per CDR3 protein. The sample holds some 450,000 distinct CDR3 sequences, approximately 31% seen once. The CDR3 length is 18 residues. Trimming removed 0 bases at V and 3 bases at J, with 17 bases between. Germline CDR1 and CDR2: MNHEY and SVGEGT. This clonotype occurred a few times. Antigen: not known. The source is a human donor in good health (CMV status not recorded). Some clones in this sample may be carry-over from other donors' samples. Sequenced input: PBMCs. The rearrangement links TRBV6-2 or TRBV6-3 to TRBJ2-2, with D possibly TRBD2 on 6 matching bases. The CDR3 here is CASSYSTAGLRDTGELFF. The CDR3, as DNA: TGTGCCAGCAGTTACTCGACTGCGGGGCTTCGGGACACCGGGGAGCTGTTTTTT.